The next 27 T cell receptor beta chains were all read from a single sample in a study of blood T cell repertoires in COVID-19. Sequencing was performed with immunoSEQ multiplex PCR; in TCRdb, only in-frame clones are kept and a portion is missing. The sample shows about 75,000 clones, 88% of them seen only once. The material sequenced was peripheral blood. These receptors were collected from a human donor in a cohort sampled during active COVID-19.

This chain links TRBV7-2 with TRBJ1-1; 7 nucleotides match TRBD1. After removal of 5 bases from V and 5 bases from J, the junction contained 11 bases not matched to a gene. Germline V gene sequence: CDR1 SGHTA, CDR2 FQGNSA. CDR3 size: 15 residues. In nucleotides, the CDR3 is TGTGCCAGCAGCGTCGGACAGGCCATCATTACTGAAGCTTTCTTT. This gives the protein CASSVGQAIITEAFF. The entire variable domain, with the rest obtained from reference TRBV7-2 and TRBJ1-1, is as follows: GAGVSQSPSNKVTEKGKDVELRCDPISGHTALYWYRQSLGQGLEFLIYFQGNSAPDKSGLPSDRFSAERTGGSVSTLTIQRTQQEDSAVYLCASSVGQAIITEAFFGQGTRLTVV.

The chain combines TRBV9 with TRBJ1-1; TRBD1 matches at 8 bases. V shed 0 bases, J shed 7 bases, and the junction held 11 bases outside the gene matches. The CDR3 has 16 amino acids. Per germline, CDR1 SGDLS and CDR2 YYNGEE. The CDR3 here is CASSVETGAEGDEAFF. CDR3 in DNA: TGTGCCAGCAGCGTAGAGACAGGGGCAGAAGGGGATGAAGCTTTCTTT.

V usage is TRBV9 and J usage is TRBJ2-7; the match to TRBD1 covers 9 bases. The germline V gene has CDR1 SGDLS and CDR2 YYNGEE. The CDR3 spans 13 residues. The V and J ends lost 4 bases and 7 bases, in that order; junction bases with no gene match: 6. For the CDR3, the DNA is TGTGCCAGCAGCCCCCGGACAGGGGAAGAGCAGTACTTC. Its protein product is CASSPRTGEEQYF. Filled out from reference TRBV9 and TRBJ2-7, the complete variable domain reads DSGVTQTPKHLITATGQRVTLRCSPRSGDLSVYWYQQSLDQGLQFLIQYYNGEERAKGNILERFSAQQFPDLHSELNLSSLELGDSALYFCASSPRTGEEQYFGPGTRLTVT.

In nucleotides, the CDR3 is TGTGCCAGCAGTCCCGGGACAGGAGAAGAGACCCAGTACTTC. Protein product: CASSPGTGEETQYF. The chain uses TRBV11-2 and TRBJ2-5, with 8 bases that match TRBD1. The CDR3 covers 14 residues. Trimming took 6 bases from V and 3 from J; bases not matched to a gene: 6. Germline V lookup: CDR1 SGHAT, CDR2 FQNNGV.

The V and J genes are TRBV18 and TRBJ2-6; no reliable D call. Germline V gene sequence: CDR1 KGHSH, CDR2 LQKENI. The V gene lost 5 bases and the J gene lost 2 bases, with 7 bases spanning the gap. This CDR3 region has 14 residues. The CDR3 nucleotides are TGTGCCAGCTCAAAAGGAGCTGGGGCCAACGTCCTGACTTTC. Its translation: CASSKGAGANVLTF.

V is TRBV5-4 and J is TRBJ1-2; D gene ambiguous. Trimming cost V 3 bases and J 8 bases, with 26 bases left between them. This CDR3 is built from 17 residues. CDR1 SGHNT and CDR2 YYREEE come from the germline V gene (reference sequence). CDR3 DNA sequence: TGTGCCAGCAGCTCGTACAAGGACTTCTCCCCGACTCGAGGCTACACCTTC. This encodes CASSSYKDFSPTRGYTF.

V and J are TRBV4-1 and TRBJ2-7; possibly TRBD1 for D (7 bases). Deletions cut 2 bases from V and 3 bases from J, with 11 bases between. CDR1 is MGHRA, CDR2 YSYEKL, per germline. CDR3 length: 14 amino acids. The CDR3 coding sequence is TGCGCCAGCAGCCAACGGCAGGGGGGCTACGAGCAGTACTTC. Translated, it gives CASSQRQGGYEQYF.

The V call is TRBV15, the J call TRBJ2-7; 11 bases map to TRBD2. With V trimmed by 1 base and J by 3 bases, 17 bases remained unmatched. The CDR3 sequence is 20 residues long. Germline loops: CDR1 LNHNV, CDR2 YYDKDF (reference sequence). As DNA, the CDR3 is TGTGCCACCAGCAGAGGTGTCGTACTAGCGGGGGCAGTTCTAAGCTACGAGCAGTACTTC. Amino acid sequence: CATSRGVVLAGAVLSYEQYF.

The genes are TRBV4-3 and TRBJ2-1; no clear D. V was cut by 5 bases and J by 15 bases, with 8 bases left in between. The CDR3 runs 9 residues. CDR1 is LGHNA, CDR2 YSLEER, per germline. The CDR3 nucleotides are TGCGCCAGCAGCTACAAGCGGTTCTTC. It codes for CASSYKRFF.

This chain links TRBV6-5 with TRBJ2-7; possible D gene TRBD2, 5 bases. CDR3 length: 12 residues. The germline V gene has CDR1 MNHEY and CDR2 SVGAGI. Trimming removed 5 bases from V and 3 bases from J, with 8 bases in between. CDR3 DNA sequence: TGTGCCAGCAGTCACGGGAACTACGAGCAGTACTTC. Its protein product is CASSHGNYEQYF.

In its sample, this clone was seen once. The CDR3 here is CASSLRQIMNTEAFF. CDR3 coding DNA: TGTGCCAGCAGCCTCCGACAGATTATGAACACTGAAGCTTTCTTT. This chain joins TRBV11-2 and TRBJ1-1; maybe TRBD1 (5 bases). V lost 5 bases and J 0 bases, leaving 13 bases between the germline ends. In germline, CDR1 is SGHAT, CDR2 FQNNGV. CDR3 size: 15 residues.

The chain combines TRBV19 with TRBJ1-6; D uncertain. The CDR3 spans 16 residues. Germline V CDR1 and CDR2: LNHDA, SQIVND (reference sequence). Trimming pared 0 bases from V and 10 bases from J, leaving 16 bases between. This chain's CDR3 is CASSIDRLASSSPLHF. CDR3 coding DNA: TGTGCCAGTAGTATAGATCGTCTGGCCTCTAGCTCACCCCTCCACTTT.

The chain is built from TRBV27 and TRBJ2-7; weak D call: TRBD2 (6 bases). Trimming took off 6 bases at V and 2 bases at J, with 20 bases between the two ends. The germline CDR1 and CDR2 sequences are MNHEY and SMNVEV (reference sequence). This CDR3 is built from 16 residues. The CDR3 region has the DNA TGTGCCAGCAGCCTAGAACCTCCGGGACTCACCTACGAGCAGTACTTC. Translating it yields CASSLEPPGLTYEQYF.

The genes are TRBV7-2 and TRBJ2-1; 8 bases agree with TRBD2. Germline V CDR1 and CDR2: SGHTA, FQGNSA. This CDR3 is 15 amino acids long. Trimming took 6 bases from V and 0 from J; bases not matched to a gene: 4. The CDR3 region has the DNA TGTGCCAGCAGTGCGCTAGCGGGCTCCTACAATGAGCAGTTCTTC. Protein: CASSALAGSYNEQFF.

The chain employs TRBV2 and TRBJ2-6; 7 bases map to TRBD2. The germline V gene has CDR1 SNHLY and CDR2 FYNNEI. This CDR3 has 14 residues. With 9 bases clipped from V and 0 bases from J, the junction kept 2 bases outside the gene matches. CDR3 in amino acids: CARGRGSGANVLTF. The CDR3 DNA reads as TGTGCCAGGGGGAGGGGCTCTGGGGCCAACGTCCTGACTTTC.

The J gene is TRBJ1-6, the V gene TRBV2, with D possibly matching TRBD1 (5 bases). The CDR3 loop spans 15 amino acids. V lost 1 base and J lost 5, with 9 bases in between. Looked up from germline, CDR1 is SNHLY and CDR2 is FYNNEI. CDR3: CASSEVTGNNSPLHF. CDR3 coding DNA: TGTGCCAGCAGTGAAGTAACAGGAAATAATTCACCCCTCCACTTT.

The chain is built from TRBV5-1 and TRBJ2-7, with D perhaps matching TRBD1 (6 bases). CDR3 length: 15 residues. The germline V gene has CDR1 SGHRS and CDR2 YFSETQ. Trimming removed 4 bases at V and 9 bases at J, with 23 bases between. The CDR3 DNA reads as TGCGCCAGCAGCAACGGACAGAGTATCTACGAGTGGCAGTACTTC. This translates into CASSNGQSIYEWQYF.

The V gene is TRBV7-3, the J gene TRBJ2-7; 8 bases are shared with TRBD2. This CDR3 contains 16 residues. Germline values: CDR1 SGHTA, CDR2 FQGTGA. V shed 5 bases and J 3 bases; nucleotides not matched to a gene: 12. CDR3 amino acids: CASSPGSGSPNYEQYF. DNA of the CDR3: TGTGCCAGCAGCCCGGGCAGCGGGAGTCCTAACTACGAGCAGTACTTC.

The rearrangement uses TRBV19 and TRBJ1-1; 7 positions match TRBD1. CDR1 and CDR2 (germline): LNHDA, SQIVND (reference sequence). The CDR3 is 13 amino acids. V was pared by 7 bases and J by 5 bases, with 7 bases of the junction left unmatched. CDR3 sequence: CASMTGWGTEAFF. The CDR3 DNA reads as TGTGCCAGTATGACAGGGTGGGGGACTGAAGCTTTCTTT.

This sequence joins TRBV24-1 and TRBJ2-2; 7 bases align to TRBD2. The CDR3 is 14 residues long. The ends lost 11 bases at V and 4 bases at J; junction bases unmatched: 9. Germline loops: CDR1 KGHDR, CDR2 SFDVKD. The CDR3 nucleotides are TGTGCCATTCGGGGGGAGTCGGGCACCGGGGAGCTGTTTTTT. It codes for CAIRGESGTGELFF.

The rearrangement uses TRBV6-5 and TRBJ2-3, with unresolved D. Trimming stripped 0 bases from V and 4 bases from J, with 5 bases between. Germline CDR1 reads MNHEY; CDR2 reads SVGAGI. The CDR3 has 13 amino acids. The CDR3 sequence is CASSYSRPDTQYF. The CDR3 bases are TGTGCCAGCAGTTACTCGAGGCCAGATACGCAGTATTTT.

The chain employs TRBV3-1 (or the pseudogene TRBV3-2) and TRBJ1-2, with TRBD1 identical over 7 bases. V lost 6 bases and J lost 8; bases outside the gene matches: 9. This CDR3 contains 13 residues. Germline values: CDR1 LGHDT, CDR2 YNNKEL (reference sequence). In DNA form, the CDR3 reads TGTGCCAGCAGTCGTACAGGGGTGAAGGGCTACACCTTC. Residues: CASSRTGVKGYTF.

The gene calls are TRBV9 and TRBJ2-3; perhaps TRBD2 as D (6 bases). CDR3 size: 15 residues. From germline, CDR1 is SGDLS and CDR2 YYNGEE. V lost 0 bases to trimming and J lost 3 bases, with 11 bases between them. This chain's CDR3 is CASSVESRETDTQYF. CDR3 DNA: TGTGCCAGCAGCGTAGAATCCCGGGAGACAGATACGCAGTATTTT.

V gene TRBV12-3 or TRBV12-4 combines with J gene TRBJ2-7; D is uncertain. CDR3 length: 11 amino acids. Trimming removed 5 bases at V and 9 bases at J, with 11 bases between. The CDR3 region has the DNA TGTGCCAGCAGTGAATTTAGTCGGCAGTACTTC. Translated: CASSEFSRQYF.

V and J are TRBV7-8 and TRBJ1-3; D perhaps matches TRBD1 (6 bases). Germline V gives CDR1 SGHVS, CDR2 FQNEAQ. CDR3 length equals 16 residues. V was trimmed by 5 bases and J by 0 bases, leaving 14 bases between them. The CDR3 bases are TGTGCCAGCAGCGCATACAGGGTAATCTCTGGAAACACCATATATTTT. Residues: CASSAYRVISGNTIYF. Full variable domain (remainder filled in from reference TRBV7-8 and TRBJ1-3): GAGVSQSPRYKVAKRGQDVALRCDPISGHVSLFWYQQALGQGPEFLTYFQNEAQLDKSGLPSDRFFAERPEGSVSTLKIQRTQQEDSAVYLCASSAYRVISGNTIYFGEGSWLTVV.

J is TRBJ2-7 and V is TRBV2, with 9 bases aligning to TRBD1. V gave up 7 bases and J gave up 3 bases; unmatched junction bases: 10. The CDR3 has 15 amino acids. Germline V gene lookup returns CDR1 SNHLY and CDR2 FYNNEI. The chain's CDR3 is CASTLGQTGGYEQYF. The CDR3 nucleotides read TGTGCCAGCACCCTAGGCCAGACAGGGGGCTACGAGCAGTACTTC.

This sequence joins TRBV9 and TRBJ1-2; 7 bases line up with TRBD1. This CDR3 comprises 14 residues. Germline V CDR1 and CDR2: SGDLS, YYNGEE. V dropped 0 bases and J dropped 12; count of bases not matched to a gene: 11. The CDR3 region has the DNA TGTGCCAGCAGCGTAGTAGGGGGCGATACCCCCCACACCTTC. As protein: CASSVVGGDTPHTF.